This T cell receptor (beta chain) came from a study of tumor-infiltrating lymphocytes in primary liver carcinoma. This clonotype was seen just once. At one boundary the junction diverges from the germline segment, which might be a read error. Researchers generated TCR beta cDNA from 500 ng of total RNA, relying on a constant-region primer. Investigators got TCR beta libraries out of three nested multiplex PCR rounds, done with slightly modified ARM-PCR. TRBV1-TRBV30 forward primers paired with a C-beta reverse primer drove the first two PCR rounds, about 10 cycles each. From the multiplex PCR reads, TCRdb called clonotypes with MiXCR, one entry per CDR3 protein. This table holds approximately 300,000 distinct CDR3 sequences, approximately 65% found once. Out of unsorted whole blood came the blood RNA, and germline DNA was extracted as well. Germline CDR1 is SGHAT and CDR2 is FQNNGV. This CDR3 region has 15 residues.

The material sequenced was peripheral blood. The chain joins TRBV11-2 to TRBJ2-7; the D gene is possibly TRBD2 (5 bases). The receptor comes from a man in his forties with primary liver carcinoma and hepatitis B virus infection. The CDR3: CASNPTTRQDYERYF. The CDR3 DNA follows: TGTGCCAGCAACCCGACGACCAGACAAGACTACGAGCGGTACTTC.